At least ten counts were recorded for the clone carrying this TCR beta chain. What it binds is not known. The V end lost 2 bases, the J end lost 2 bases, and 7 bases lay between the germline ends. The CDR3 has 12 amino acids. Germline CDR1 DFQATT, CDR2 SNEGSKA (reference sequence). Time point meaning: blood at routine non-recurrence follow-up after resection. Sequencing of whole RNA from tumor, nontumor lung or frozen PBMC involved no sorting. Unique molecular identifiers tagged every individual TCR cDNA molecule. TCRdb fed the 5' RACE reads into MiXCR, producing one record per CDR3 protein. Of fewer than 20,000 distinct CDR3 sequences detected, 9.2% appear once; the ten largest clones hold around 21%. This sample stems from a study of spatial heterogeneity in lung cancer. Whole-study context: Within raw reads, each unique TCR and UMI combination appeared on average more than ten times. Study-wide results and caveats: The study found ubiquitous expanded tumor TCRs in blood more at resection than follow-up.

The TCR originated in a male donor with early-stage non-small cell lung cancer. The sequenced sample was PBMCs, obtained at follow-up. The chain employs TRBV20-1 and TRBJ2-7; D uncertain. The CDR3 nucleotides are TGCAGTGCTAGAAGTCACACCTACGAGCAGTACTTC. Amino acids: CSARSHTYEQYF.